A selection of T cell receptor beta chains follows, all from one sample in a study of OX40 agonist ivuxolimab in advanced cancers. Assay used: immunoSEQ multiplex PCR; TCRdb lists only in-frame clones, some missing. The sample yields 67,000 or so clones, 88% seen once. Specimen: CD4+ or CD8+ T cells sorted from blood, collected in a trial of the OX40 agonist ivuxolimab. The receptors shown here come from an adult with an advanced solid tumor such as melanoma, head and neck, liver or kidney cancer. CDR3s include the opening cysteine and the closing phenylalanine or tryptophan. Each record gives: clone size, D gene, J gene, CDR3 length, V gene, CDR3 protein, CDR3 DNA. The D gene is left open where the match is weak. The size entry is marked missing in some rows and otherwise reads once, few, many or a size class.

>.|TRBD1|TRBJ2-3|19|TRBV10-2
CASSEIGQGARGRTDTQYF
TGCGCCAGCAGTGAGATAGGGCAGGGGGCGAGGGGGCGCACAGATACGCAGTATTTT
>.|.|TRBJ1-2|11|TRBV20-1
CSAAPGSGYTF
TGCAGTGCCGCCCCTGGCAGTGGCTACACCTTC
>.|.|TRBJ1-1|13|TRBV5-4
CASSLAAGAEAFF
TGTGCCAGCAGCTTGGCGGCGGGGGCTGAAGCTTTCTTT
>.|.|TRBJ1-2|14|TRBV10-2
CASSDSDGGGGYTF
TGCGCCAGCAGTGACTCGGACGGGGGCGGAGGCTACACCTTC
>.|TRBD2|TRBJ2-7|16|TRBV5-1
CASSPDPSGPSYEQYF
TGCGCCAGCAGCCCCGATCCTAGCGGGCCCTCCTACGAGCAGTACTTC
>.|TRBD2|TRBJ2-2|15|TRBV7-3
CASSPQRGGNGELFF
TGTGCCAGCAGCCCTCAACGGGGGGGCAACGGGGAGCTGTTTTTT
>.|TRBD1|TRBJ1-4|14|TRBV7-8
CASSFGQGDEKLFF
TGTGCCAGCAGCTTCGGACAGGGCGACGAAAAACTGTTTTTT
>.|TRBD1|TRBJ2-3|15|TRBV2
CASSAGQGYTDTQYF
TGTGCCAGCAGCGCCGGACAGGGCTACACAGATACGCAGTATTTT
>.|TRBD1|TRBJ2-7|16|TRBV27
CASSLSPGTGAYEQYF
TGTGCCAGCAGTTTATCTCCCGGGACAGGGGCCTACGAGCAGTACTTC
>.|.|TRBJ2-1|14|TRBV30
CAWSVLASYNEQFF
TGTGCCTGGAGTGTACTAGCCTCCTACAATGAGCAATTCTTC
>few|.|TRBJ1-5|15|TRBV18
CASSPNIGGNQPQHF
TGTGCCAGCTCACCCAACATAGGGGGCAATCAGCCCCAGCATTTT
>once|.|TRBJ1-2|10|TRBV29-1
CSVLDYGYTF
TGCAGCGTTTTAGACTATGGCTACACCTTC
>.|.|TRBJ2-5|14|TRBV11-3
CASSLVAGSETQYF
TGTGCCAGCAGCTTAGTAGCAGGGTCGGAGACCCAGTACTTC
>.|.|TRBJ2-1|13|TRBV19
CASGGGGPDEQFF
TGTGCCAGCGGAGGGGGGGGGCCCGATGAGCAGTTCTTC
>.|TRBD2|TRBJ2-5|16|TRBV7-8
CASSRRTSGGQETQYF
TGTGCCAGCAGCCGGCGGACTAGCGGGGGACAAGAGACCCAGTACTTC
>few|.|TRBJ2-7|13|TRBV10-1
CASSESPRYEQYF
TGCGCCAGCAGTGAGTCCCCCCGCTACGAGCAGTACTTC
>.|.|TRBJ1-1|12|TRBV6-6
CASSYSGAEAFF
TGTGCCAGCAGTTACTCCGGGGCTGAAGCTTTCTTT
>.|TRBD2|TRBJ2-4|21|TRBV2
CASSEALGRGGVKSVKNIQYF
TGTGCCAGCAGTGAAGCGCTTGGGCGGGGAGGGGTAAAATCGGTCAAAAACATTCAGTACTTC
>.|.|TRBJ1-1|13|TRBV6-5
CASKPELNTEAFF
TGTGCCAGCAAACCCGAGTTGAACACTGAAGCTTTCTTT
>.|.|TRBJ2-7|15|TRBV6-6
CASSSPKRVSYEQYF
TGTGCCAGCAGTTCCCCCAAAAGAGTCTCCTACGAGCAGTACTTC
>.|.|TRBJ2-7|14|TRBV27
CASSPRAWTHEQYF
TGTGCCAGCAGTCCTCGTGCTTGGACCCACGAGCAGTACTTC
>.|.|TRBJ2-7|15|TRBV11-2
CASSLDRRAYYEQYF
TGTGCCAGCAGCTTAGATCGGCGGGCGTACTACGAGCAGTACTTC
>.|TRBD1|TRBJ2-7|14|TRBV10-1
CASTGTGGSYEQYF
TGCGCCAGTACCGGGACAGGGGGCTCCTACGAGCAGTACTTC
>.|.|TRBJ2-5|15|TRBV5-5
CASSLAPTMGETQYF
TGTGCCAGCAGCCTAGCGCCTACCATGGGAGAGACCCAGTACTTC
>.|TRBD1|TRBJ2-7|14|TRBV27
CASSSRTGLYEQYF
TGTGCCAGCAGTTCTCGGACAGGGCTCTACGAGCAGTACTTC
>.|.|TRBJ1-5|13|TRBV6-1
CASSESSNQPQHF
TGTGCCAGCAGTGAATCTAGCAATCAGCCCCAGCATTTT
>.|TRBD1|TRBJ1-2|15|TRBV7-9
CASSPTGVTGYGYTF
TGTGCCAGCAGCCCCACAGGGGTAACAGGGTATGGCTACACCTTC
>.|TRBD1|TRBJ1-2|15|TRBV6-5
CASRDEGTGTYGYTF
TGTGCCAGCAGAGACGAAGGGACAGGGACATATGGCTACACCTTC
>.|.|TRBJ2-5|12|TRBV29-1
CSVEKSRETQYF
TGCAGCGTTGAAAAAAGCCGAGAGACCCAGTACTTC
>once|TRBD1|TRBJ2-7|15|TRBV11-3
CASSLGPGTGGEQYF
TGTGCCAGCAGCTTAGGTCCCGGGACAGGGGGCGAGCAGTACTTC
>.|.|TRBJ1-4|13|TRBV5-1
CASSLTGNEKLFF
TGCGCCAGCAGCTTGACAGGGAACGAAAAACTGTTTTTT
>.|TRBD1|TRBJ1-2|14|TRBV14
CASSATGANYGYTF
TGTGCCAGCAGCGCGACAGGGGCTAACTATGGCTACACCTTC
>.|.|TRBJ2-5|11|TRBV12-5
CASGHSGTQYF
TGTGCTAGTGGCCATTCCGGGACCCAGTACTTC
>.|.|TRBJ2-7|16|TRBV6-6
CASSPPGHLGLYEQYF
TGTGCCAGCAGCCCCCCCGGACACCTCGGTCTCTACGAGCAGTACTTC
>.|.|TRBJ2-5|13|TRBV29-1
CSVELVAKETQYF
TGCAGCGTTGAACTAGTTGCAAAAGAGACCCAGTACTTC
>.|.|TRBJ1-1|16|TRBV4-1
CASSQDRSVRGTEAFF
TGCGCCAGCAGCCAAGATAGGAGCGTGCGGGGCACTGAAGCTTTCTTT
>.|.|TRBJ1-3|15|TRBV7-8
CASGGARDSGNTIYF
TGTGCCAGCGGGGGAGCTCGGGACTCTGGAAACACCATATATTTT
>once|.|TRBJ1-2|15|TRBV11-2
CASSLDPQALYGYTF
TGTGCCAGCAGCTTAGATCCCCAGGCCCTCTATGGCTACACCTTC
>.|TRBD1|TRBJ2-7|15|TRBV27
CASSFGDRSNYEQYF
TGTGCCAGCAGTTTTGGGGACAGGAGCAACTACGAGCAGTACTTC
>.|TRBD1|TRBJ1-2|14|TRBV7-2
CASSLIDRGYGYTF
TGTGCCAGCAGCTTAATCGACAGGGGCTATGGCTACACCTTC
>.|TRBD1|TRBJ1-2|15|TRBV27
CASSLYGPGGNGYTF
TGTGCCAGCAGTTTATATGGGCCAGGGGGTAATGGCTACACCTTC
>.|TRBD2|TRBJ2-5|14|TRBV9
CASSSGLAEETQYF
TGTGCCAGCAGCTCGGGACTAGCGGAAGAGACCCAGTACTTC
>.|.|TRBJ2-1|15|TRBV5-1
CASSFGRDPRNEQFF
TGCGCCAGCAGCTTCGGACGAGACCCACGAAATGAGCAGTTCTTC
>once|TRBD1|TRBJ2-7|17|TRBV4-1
CASSQPPGQGYAYEQYF
TGCGCCAGCAGCCAACCTCCGGGACAGGGATACGCCTACGAGCAGTACTTC
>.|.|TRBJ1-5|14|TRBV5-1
CASSFDSRGQPQHF
TGCGCCAGCAGCTTTGACAGTCGAGGACAGCCCCAGCATTTT
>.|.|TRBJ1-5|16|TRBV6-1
CASSEGLGVSNQPQHF
TGTGCCAGCAGTGAAGGTTTAGGGGTAAGCAATCAGCCCCAGCATTTT